This is a list of T cell receptor beta chains from one sample in a study of blood T cell repertoires in COVID-19. TCRdb's copy holds only in-frame clones and misses some; the assay was immunoSEQ multiplex PCR. The sample consists of about 100,000 clones, 65% to 85% of them appearing once. Source material: peripheral blood. Receptors originate from a man aged 65 to 85 with active or convalescent COVID-19. CDR3s leave out the opening cysteine and the closing phenylalanine or tryptophan. Fields, in order: V gene, J gene, CDR3 protein.

v_gene: TRBV28; j_gene: TRBJ1-2; CDR3aa: ASSLKQGYGYT
v_gene: TRBV7-2; j_gene: TRBJ2-3; CDR3aa: ASSLTSGGQGDTQY
v_gene: TRBV28; j_gene: TRBJ2-4; CDR3aa: ASSSGTSGGSKNIQY
v_gene: TRBV30; j_gene: TRBJ2-2; CDR3aa: AGSTSGENTGELF
v_gene: TRBV24-1; j_gene: TRBJ1-2; CDR3aa: ATSDPTSAYGYT
v_gene: TRBV30; j_gene: TRBJ1-5; CDR3aa: AWTDSFGQPQH
v_gene: TRBV5-4; j_gene: TRBJ2-5; CDR3aa: AAGGTGETQY
v_gene: TRBV12-3/TRBV12-4; j_gene: TRBJ2-7; CDR3aa: ASRQHYEQY
v_gene: TRBV2; j_gene: TRBJ2-6; CDR3aa: ASSVDRAGANVLT
v_gene: TRBV19; j_gene: TRBJ2-3; CDR3aa: ASSTGRTDTQY
v_gene: TRBV12-3/TRBV12-4; j_gene: TRBJ1-1; CDR3aa: ASSFSGGTEAF
v_gene: TRBV28; j_gene: TRBJ2-7; CDR3aa: ASSLLGRTGSYEQY
v_gene: TRBV7-2; j_gene: TRBJ1-5; CDR3aa: ASSSDRAQPQH
v_gene: TRBV5-5; j_gene: TRBJ2-7; CDR3aa: ASSGAAGGEQY
v_gene: TRBV19; j_gene: TRBJ2-5; CDR3aa: ASALRTGTVVQETQY
v_gene: TRBV15; j_gene: TRBJ1-4; CDR3aa: ATSPRQGLNEKLF
v_gene: TRBV6-2/TRBV6-3; j_gene: TRBJ2-1; CDR3aa: ASSYWSSGGTGSYNEQF
v_gene: TRBV6-7; j_gene: TRBJ2-3; CDR3aa: ASSPVVSGPDRTDTQY
v_gene: TRBV14; j_gene: TRBJ2-3; CDR3aa: ASSQLAGVITDTQY
v_gene: TRBV5-8; j_gene: TRBJ2-7; CDR3aa: ASSPKPGLGGEQY
v_gene: TRBV28; j_gene: TRBJ2-7; CDR3aa: ASSSLAGDSYEQY
v_gene: TRBV28; j_gene: TRBJ2-2; CDR3aa: ASSEGQGRTGELF
v_gene: TRBV7-8; j_gene: TRBJ2-7; CDR3aa: ASSQIGGYEQY
v_gene: TRBV2; j_gene: TRBJ1-3; CDR3aa: ASRGQVSGNTIY
v_gene: TRBV6-1; j_gene: TRBJ1-1; CDR3aa: ASSEARGTGVPLHTEAF
v_gene: TRBV5-6; j_gene: TRBJ1-4; CDR3aa: ASSLKAGGHGEKLF
v_gene: TRBV12-5; j_gene: TRBJ1-2; CDR3aa: ASASTGGKANYGYT
v_gene: TRBV6-5; j_gene: TRBJ2-5; CDR3aa: ASSASGDVTQY